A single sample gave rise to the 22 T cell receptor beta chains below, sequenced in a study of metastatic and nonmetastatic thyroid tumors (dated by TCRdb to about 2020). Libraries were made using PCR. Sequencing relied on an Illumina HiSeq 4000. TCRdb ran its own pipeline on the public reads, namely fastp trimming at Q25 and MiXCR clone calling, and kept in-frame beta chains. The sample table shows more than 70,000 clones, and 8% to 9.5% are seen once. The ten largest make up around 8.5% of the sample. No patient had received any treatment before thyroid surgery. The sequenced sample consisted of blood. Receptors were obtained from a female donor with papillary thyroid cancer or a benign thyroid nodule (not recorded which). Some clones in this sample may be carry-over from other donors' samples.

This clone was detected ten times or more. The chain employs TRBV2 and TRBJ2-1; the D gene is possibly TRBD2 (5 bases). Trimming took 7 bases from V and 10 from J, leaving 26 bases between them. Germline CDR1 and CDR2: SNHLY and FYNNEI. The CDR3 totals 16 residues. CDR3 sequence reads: CASTKGDRPSIREQFF. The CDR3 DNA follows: TGTGCCAGCACTAAGGGAGATAGGCCCTCGATAAGGGAGCAGTTCTTC.

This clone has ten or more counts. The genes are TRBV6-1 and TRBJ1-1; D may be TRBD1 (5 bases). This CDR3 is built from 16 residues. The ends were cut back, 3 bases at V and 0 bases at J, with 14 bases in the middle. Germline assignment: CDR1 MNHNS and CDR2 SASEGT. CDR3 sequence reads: CASSDPRESMNTEAFF. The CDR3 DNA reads TGTGCCAGCAGTGATCCCAGGGAATCCATGAACACTGAAGCTTTCTTT.

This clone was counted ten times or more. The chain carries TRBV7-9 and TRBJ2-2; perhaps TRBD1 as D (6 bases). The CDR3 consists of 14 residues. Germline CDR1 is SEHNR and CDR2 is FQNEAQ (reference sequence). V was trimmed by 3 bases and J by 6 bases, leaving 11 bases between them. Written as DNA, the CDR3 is TGTGCCAGCAGCTTCTCCAGGGGCGCCGGGGAGCTGTTTTTT. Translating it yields CASSFSRGAGELFF.

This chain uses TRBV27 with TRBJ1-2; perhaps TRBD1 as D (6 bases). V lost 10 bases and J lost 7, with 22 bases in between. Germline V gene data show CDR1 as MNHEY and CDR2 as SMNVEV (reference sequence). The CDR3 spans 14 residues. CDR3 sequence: CAIGPLGGGLGYTF. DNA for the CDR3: TGTGCCATCGGCCCACTGGGTGGGGGGCTTGGCTACACCTTC.

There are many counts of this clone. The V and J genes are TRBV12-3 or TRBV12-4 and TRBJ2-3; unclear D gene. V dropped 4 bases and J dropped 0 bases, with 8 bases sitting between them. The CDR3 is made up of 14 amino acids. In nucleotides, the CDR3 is TGTGCCAGCAGTTCTCGGCTTAGCACAGATACGCAGTATTTT. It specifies CASSSRLSTDTQYF.

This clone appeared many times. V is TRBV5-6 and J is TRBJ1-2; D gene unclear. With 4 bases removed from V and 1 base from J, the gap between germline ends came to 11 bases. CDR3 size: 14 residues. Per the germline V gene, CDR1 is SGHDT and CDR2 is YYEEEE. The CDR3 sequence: CASSTYGSNYGYTF. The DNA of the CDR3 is TGTGCCAGCAGCACCTATGGGAGTAACTATGGCTACACCTTC.

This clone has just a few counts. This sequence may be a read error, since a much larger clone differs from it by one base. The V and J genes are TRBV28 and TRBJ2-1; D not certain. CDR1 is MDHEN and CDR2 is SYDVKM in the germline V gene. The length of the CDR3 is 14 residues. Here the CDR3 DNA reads TGTGCCAGAAGTTTATTTTCTGGCGACAATGAGCAGTTCTTC. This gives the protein CARSLFSGDNEQFF. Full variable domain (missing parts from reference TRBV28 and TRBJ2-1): DVKVTQSSRYLVKRTGEKVFLECVQDMDHENMFWYRQDPGLGLRLIYFSYDVKMKEKGDIPEGYSVSREKKERFSLILESASTNQTSMYLCARSLFSGDNEQFFGPGTRLTVL.

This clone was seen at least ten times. The CDR3: CASSPQGLAGGRQETQYF. CDR3 coding DNA: TGTGCCAGCAGCCCCCAAGGACTAGCGGGGGGGCGGCAAGAGACCCAGTACTTC. The chain recombines TRBV9 with TRBJ2-5, with 15 positions matching TRBD2. Germline trimming cut 4 bases from V and 2 bases from J; bases unmatched to any gene: 9. In germline, CDR1 is SGDLS, CDR2 YYNGEE. The CDR3 loop spans 18 amino acids.

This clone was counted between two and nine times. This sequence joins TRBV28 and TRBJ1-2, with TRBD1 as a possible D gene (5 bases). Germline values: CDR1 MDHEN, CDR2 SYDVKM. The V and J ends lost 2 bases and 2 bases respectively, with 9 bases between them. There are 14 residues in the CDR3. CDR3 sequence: CASSLVGGNYGYTF. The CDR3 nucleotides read TGTGCCAGCAGTTTAGTTGGGGGAAACTATGGCTACACCTTC.

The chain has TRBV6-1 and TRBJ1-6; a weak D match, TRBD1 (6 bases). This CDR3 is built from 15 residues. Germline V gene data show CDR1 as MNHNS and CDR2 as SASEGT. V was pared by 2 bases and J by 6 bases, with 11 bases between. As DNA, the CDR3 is TGTGCCAGCAGTGAAACCGGACAGCGTAATTCACCCCTCCACTTT. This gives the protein CASSETGQRNSPLHF.

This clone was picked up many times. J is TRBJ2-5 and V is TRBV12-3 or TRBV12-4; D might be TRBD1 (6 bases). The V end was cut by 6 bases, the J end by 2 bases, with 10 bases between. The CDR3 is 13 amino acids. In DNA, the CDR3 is TGTGCCAGCAGCGGACAGCAACAAGAGACCCAGTACTTC. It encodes CASSGQQQETQYF.

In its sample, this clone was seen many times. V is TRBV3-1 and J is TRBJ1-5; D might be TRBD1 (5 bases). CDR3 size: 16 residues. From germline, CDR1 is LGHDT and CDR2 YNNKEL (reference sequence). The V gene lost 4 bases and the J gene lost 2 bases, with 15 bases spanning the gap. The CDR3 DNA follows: TGTGCCAGCAGCCCCCGGGGAGGGGTTGGCAATCAGCCCCAGCATTTT. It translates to CASSPRGGVGNQPQHF.

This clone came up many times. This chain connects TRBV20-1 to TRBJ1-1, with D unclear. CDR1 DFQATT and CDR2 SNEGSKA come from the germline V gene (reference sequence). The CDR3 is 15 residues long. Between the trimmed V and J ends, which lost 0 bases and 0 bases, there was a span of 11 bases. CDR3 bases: TGCAGTGCTAGAGATCCGAAGGACGTGAACACTGAAGCTTTCTTT. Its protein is CSARDPKDVNTEAFF.

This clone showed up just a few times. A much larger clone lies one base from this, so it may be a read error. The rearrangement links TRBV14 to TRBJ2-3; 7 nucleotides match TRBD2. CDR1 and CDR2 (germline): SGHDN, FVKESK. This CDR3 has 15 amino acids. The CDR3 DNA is TGTGCCGGCAGCCACGACGGACTAGGGACAGATACGCAGTATTTT. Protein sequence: CAGSHDGLGTDTQYF. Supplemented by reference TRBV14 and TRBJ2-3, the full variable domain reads EAGVTQFPSHSVIEKGQTVTLRCDPISGHDNLYWYRRVMGKEIKFLLHFVKESKQDESGMPNNRFLAERTGGTYSTLKVQPAELEDSGVYFCAGSHDGLGTDTQYFGPGTRLTVL.

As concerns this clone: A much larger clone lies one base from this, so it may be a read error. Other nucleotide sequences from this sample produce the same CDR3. Here the CDR3 reads CASSLGYYQPQHF. The CDR3 DNA reads TGTGCCAGTAGCCTAGGGTATTATCAGCCCCAGCATTTT. V usage is TRBV3-1 and J usage is TRBJ1-5; D unclear. The CDR3 has 13 residues. Germline V CDR1 and CDR2: LGHDT, YNNKEL (reference sequence).

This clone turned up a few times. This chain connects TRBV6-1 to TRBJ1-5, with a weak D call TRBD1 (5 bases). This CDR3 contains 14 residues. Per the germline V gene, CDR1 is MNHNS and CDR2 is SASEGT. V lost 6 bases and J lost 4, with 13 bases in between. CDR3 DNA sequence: TGTGCCAGCAGCAGGGAGGCCAAGAATCAGCCCCAGCATTTT. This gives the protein CASSREAKNQPQHF.

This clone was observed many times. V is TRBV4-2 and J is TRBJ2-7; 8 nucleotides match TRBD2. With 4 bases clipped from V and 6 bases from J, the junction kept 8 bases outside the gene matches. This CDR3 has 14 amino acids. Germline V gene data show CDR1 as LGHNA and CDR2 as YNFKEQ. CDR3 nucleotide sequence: TGTGCCAGCAGCCCTCTTACGGGGGGGGTCGAGCAGTACTTC. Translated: CASSPLTGGVEQYF.

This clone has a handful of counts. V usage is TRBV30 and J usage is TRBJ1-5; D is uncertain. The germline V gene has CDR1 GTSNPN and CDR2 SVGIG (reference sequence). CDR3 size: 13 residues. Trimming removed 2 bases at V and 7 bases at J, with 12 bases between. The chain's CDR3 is CAWSSGREQPQHF. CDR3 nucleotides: TGTGCCTGGAGTAGCGGGAGAGAGCAGCCCCAGCATTTT.

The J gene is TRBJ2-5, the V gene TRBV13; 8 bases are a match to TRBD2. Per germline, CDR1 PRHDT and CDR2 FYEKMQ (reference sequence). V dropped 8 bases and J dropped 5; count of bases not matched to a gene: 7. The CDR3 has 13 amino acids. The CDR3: CASGTRLAETQYF. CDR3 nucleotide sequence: TGTGCCAGCGGCACACGACTAGCGGAGACCCAGTACTTC. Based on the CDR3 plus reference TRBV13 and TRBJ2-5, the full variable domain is AAGVIQSPRHLIKEKRETATLKCYPIPRHDTVYWYQQGPGQDPQFLISFYEKMQSDKGSIPDRFSAQQFSDYHSELNMSSLELGDSALYFCASGTRLAETQYFGPGTRLLVL.

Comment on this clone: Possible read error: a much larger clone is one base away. The CDR3 spells CSASLNRCGYEQYF. For the CDR3, the DNA is TGCAGTGCTAGTCTCAACAGGTGTGGCTACGAGCAGTACTTC. The rearrangement links TRBV20-1 to TRBJ2-7, with a weak D call TRBD1 (5 bases). This CDR3 is built from 14 residues. The ends were cut back, 3 bases at V and 3 bases at J, with 15 bases in the middle. Per the germline V gene, CDR1 is DFQATT and CDR2 is SNEGSKA (reference sequence).

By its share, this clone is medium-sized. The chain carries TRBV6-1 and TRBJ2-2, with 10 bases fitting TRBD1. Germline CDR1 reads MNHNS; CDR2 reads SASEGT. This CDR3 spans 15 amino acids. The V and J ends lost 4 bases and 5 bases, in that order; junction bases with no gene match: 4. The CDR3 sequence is CASSVGTGETGELFF. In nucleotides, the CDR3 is TGTGCCAGCAGTGTCGGGACAGGGGAAACCGGGGAGCTGTTTTTT.

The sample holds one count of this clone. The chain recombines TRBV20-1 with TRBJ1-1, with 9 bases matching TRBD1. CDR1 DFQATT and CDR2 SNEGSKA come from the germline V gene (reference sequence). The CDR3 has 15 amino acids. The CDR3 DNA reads TGCAGACCCATGCGACAGGGGGACATGAACACTGAAGCTTTCTTT. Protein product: CRPMRQGDMNTEAFF.